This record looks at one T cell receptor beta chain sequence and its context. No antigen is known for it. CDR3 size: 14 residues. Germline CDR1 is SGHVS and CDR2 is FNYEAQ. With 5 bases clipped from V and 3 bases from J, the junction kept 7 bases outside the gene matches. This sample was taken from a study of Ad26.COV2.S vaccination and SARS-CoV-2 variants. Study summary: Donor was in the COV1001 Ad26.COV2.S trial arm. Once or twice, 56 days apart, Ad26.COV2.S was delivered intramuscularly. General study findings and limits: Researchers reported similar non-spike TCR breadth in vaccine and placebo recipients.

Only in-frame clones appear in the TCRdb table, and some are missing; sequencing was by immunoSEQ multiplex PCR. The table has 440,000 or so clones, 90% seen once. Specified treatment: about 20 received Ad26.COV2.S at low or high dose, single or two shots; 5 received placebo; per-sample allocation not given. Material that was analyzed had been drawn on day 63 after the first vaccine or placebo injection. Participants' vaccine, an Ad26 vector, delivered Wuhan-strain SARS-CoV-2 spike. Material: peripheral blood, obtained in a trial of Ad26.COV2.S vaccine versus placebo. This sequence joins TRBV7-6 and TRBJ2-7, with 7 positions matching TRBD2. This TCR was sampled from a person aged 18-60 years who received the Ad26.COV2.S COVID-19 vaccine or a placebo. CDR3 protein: CASSPGTINYEQYF. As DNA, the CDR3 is TGTGCCAGCAGCCCAGGGACTATCAACTACGAGCAGTACTTC. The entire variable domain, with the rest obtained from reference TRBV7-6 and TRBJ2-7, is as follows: GAGVSQSPRYKVTKRGQDVALRCDPISGHVSLYWYRQALGQGPEFLTYFNYEAQQDKSGLPNDRFSAERPEGSISTLTIQRTEQRDSAMYRCASSPGTINYEQYFGPGTRLTVT.